This entry describes one T cell receptor beta chain. This clone appeared a few times. Its antigen has not been determined. Base qualities were left out, and no much larger clone turns up one base away. The immunoSEQ Assay, a bias-controlled multiplex PCR, was used to amplify TCRbeta CDR3 regions from genomic DNA. The authors' pipeline ran thus. The number of nucleated cells in each sample was estimated from the amplification of reference gene primers within the assay. To quantify the absolute abundance of each unique TCRbeta CDR3 rearrangement, sequence reads were collapsed and filtered. For each sample, productive Simpson clonality was calculated as the square root of Simpson's diversity index over productive rearrangements. This is the immuneACCESS table as TCRdb keeps it, with only in-frame sequences that have V and J called. A part of the clones is gone; compared with another copy, unresolved V genes explain less than half, and the rest is unexplained. The V and J calls and clone size were taken over from that table, and D and trimming were inferred from the DNA. This sample has about 250,000 clones in its table, and more than 70% of those were observed once. The ten largest clonotypes hold over 5.5% of the sample.

The CDR3, cysteine through phenylalanine, is 15 amino acids long. CDR3 DNA is the only sequence kept; it has 45 bases, read in frame from the first base. V and J lose 4 bases and 2 bases, and a span of 15 bases separates them. From the germline V gene (reference sequence), CDR1 is SGHNT and CDR2 is YYREEE. This entry belongs to a study of blood T cell repertoires in COVID-19 (TCRdb year 2020). Looking at the study overall: Samples covering the acute and convalescent phases of COVID-19 were provided by collaborators in the United States, Italy and Spain. The prospective study material was composed of cDNA or gDNA derived from T cells, B-cell-depleted T cells, or PBMCs. The samples were drawn from the first 160 participants of the ongoing ImmuneRACE study and from 1,200 or so subjects provided by 6 global collaborators. A freely available public database, intended as a resource for researchers studying the immune response to SARS-CoV-2, is where the repertoires were released. Subjects who had been exposed to COVID-19, were actively infected with it, or had recovered from it provided the deeply sampled blood TCRbeta repertoires that made up the dataset. Where available, HLA class I and class II types were taken from metadata supplied by the sample provider and were not determined by assay-based typing. The sample metadata nearly always contained a de-identified subject ID, COVID-19 status, age in years and sex. What the study reported, not specific to this receptor: How much clinical and demographic metadata was included differed by source and by participant, and the metadata was provided uncurated.

One collaborating source in Seattle enrolled patients while the patients were actively infected and followed the patients over time throughout the course of disease. Collaborating institutions collected whole blood in K2EDTA tubes following their own protocols. For TCRbeta analysis, collaborator samples were shipped as frozen whole blood, as isolated PBMCs, or as DNA extracted from either sample type. Sequencing was done on a sample of peripheral blood. This sequence originates from a woman aged 80 or over with COVID-19, enrolled during active disease. The chain links TRBV5-4 with TRBJ1-2; no D gene can be assigned with confidence. This receptor has the CDR3 CASSTGAWENYGYTF. Read as DNA, the sequence is TGTGCCAGCAGCACCGGAGCCTGGGAGAACTATGGCTACACCTTC. The reference TRBV5-4 and TRBJ1-2 proteins fill in what lies around the CDR3, so the full variable domain reads ETGVTQSPTHLIKTRGQQVTLRCSSQSGHNTVSWYQQALGQGPQFIFQYYREEENGRGNFPPRFSGLQFPNYSSELNVNALELDDSALYLCASSTGAWENYGYTFGSGTRLTVV.